Listed below are T cell receptor beta chains from one sample, sequenced in a study of cytomegalovirus exposure and HLA in healthy donors. This table comes from immunoSEQ multiplex PCR, and its TCRdb copy is limited to in-frame clones, with some not included. The repertoire includes tens of thousands of clones, over 95% of them detected once, and 4.5% sits in the top ten. The specimen sequenced was PBMCs. The receptors were gathered from a woman aged 18-29 years in good health and CMV-seropositive. Each CDR3 is given with its conserved first and last residue. D genes are given only for firm matches. Size values are once, few and many counts, or a class for expanded clones, and some rows have none.

abundance | j_gene | d_gene | v_gene | CDR3aa | CDR3nt
NA | TRBJ1-2 | TRBD1 | TRBV30 | CACATGDYGYTF | TGTGCCTGCGCTACAGGGGACTATGGCTACACCTTC
NA | TRBJ2-1 | TRBD2 | TRBV27 | CASSPWTSLDEQFF | TGTGCCAGCAGTCCGTGGACTAGCTTAGACGAGCAGTTCTTC
NA | TRBJ2-7 | NA | TRBV18 | CASSPSDRIYEQYF | TGTGCCAGCTCACCTTCTGACAGAATTTACGAGCAGTACTTC
NA | TRBJ2-7 | NA | TRBV11-3 | CASSQATAYEQYF | TGTGCCAGCAGCCAGGCGACAGCCTACGAGCAGTACTTC
once | TRBJ1-2 | TRBD1 | TRBV28 | CASSFYRGRGDGYTF | TGTGCCAGCAGTTTCTACAGGGGGCGGGGTGATGGCTACACCTTC
once | TRBJ2-7 | NA | TRBV5-4 | CASSFSISYEQYF | TGTGCCAGCAGCTTTTCTATATCCTACGAGCAGTACTTC
NA | TRBJ2-7 | NA | TRBV30 | CAWSAQPHSYEQYF | TGTGCCTGGAGTGCACAGCCTCACTCCTACGAGCAGTACTTC
NA | TRBJ2-5 | TRBD1 | TRBV6-5 | CASRRTGGQETQYF | TGTGCCAGCAGGCGGACAGGGGGCCAAGAGACCCAGTACTTC
NA | TRBJ2-1 | TRBD2 | TRBV9 | CASSVVLAGVTEQFF | TGTGCCAGCAGCGTAGTCCTAGCGGGAGTGACTGAGCAGTTCTTC
NA | TRBJ2-4 | TRBD2 | TRBV27 | CASRGGIFQYF | TGTGCCAGCCGCGGGGGTATTTTTCAGTACTTC
NA | TRBJ2-7 | NA | TRBV27 | CASSLEQGVDEQYF | TGTGCCAGCAGTTTGGAGCAGGGTGTAGACGAGCAGTACTTC
NA | TRBJ2-1 | TRBD2 | TRBV18 | CASSLLGTSGYNEQFF | TGTGCCAGCTCACTACTCGGGACTAGCGGTTACAATGAGCAGTTCTTC
NA | TRBJ2-2 | TRBD1 | TRBV28 | CASQGAVTGELFF | TGTGCCAGCCAGGGGGCAGTCACCGGGGAGCTGTTTTTT
NA | TRBJ1-5 | NA | TRBV11-2 | CASSLDGTTNQPQHF | TGCGCCAGCAGCCTCGACGGGACTACCAATCAGCCCCAGCATTTT
NA | TRBJ2-6 | NA | TRBV11-2 | CASSYSSGANVLTF | TGTGCCAGCAGCTACAGCTCTGGGGCCAACGTCCTGACTTTC
NA | TRBJ2-7 | TRBD2 | TRBV27 | CASSRLAGPYEQYF | TGTGCCAGCAGCCGCCTAGCGGGGCCCTACGAGCAGTACTTC
NA | TRBJ2-3 | TRBD1 | TRBV27 | CASSLQAQGEGTDTQYF | TGTGCCAGCAGTTTACAGGCACAGGGGGAGGGCACAGATACGCAGTATTTT
once | TRBJ2-6 | TRBD1 | TRBV4-1 | CASSQSDRAGANVLTF | TGCGCCAGCAGCCAATCGGACAGGGCTGGGGCCAACGTCCTGACTTTC
NA | TRBJ2-7 | NA | TRBV10-2 | CASSALGVGAVYEQYF | TGCGCCAGCAGTGCGTTAGGGGTTGGGGCGGTCTACGAGCAGTACTTC
NA | TRBJ1-2 | NA | TRBV28 | CASALLGANYGYTF | TGTGCCAGCGCGCTCTTAGGAGCCAACTATGGCTACACCTTC
NA | TRBJ2-7 | TRBD2 | TRBV29-1 | CSVGGLAAPYEQYF | TGCAGCGTTGGGGGACTAGCGGCCCCCTACGAGCAGTACTTC
NA | TRBJ2-2 | TRBD2 | TRBV5-1 | CASSRTTSGPGGELFF | TGCGCCAGCAGCCGCACAACTAGCGGACCGGGGGGGGAGCTGTTTTTT
NA | TRBJ1-4 | NA | TRBV6-1 | CASSEVRGFNEKLFF | TGTGCCAGCAGTGAAGTAAGGGGATTCAATGAAAAACTGTTTTTT
NA | TRBJ2-1 | NA | TRBV14 | CASSQGTDLFSYLYNEQFF | TGTGCCAGCAGCCAAGGAACAGACCTCTTCTCTTATTTGTACAATGAGCAGTTCTTC
NA | TRBJ1-1 | TRBD1 | TRBV4-2 | CASSQGDRTNTEAFF | TGTGCCAGCAGCCAAGGGGACAGGACGAACACTGAAGCTTTCTTT
NA | TRBJ2-3 | TRBD2 | TRBV29-1 | CSVEALVGLADGRADTQYF | TGCAGCGTTGAAGCTCTGGTCGGACTAGCGGATGGAAGGGCAGATACGCAGTATTTT
NA | TRBJ2-7 | TRBD2 | TRBV5-1 | CASSLTTSAYEQYF | TGCGCCAGCAGCTTGACGACTAGCGCCTACGAGCAGTACTTC
few | TRBJ1-1 | TRBD1 | TRBV5-4 | CASAVEPIKIRQGEAFF | TGTGCCAGCGCTGTAGAACCCATTAAGATTAGACAGGGTGAAGCTTTCTTT
NA | TRBJ2-1 | TRBD2 | TRBV5-4 | CASSSSGNRAHEQFF | TGTGCCAGCAGCAGTAGCGGGAATAGGGCCCATGAGCAGTTCTTC
once | TRBJ1-2 | NA | TRBV7-2 | CASSFFGGDGYTF | TGTGCCAGCAGCTTTTTCGGGGGGGATGGCTACACCTTC
NA | TRBJ2-2 | NA | TRBV7-6 | CASSSLVPSGTLAGELFF | TGTGCCAGCAGCTCTTTGGTTCCCAGCGGCACCCTCGCCGGGGAGCTGTTTTTT
NA | TRBJ1-4 | NA | TRBV15 | CATSRDRGLEKLFF | TGTGCCACCAGCAGAGACAGGGGCCTTGAAAAACTGTTTTTT
once | TRBJ2-3 | TRBD2 | TRBV30 | CAWELLRGGTQYF | TGTGCCTGGGAGCTCCTGCGGGGGGGTACGCAGTATTTT
NA | TRBJ2-7 | NA | TRBV23-1 | CASSQSFSRGELRSYEQYF | TGCGCCAGCAGTCAATCGTTCTCCAGGGGGGAATTAAGATCCTACGAGCAGTACTTC
NA | TRBJ2-2 | TRBD2 | TRBV6-6 | CASSHGLAGEVGELFF | TGTGCCAGCAGTCACGGACTAGCGGGAGAGGTCGGGGAGCTGTTTTTT
NA | TRBJ1-5 | NA | TRBV23-1 | CASSQSEGTNQPQHF | TGCGCCAGCAGTCAATCGGAGGGGACGAATCAGCCCCAGCATTTT
once | TRBJ2-7 | TRBD1 | TRBV15 | CATSRGGTGKYEQYF | TGTGCCACCAGCAGAGGGGGGACAGGGAAGTACGAGCAGTACTTC
NA | TRBJ1-5 | NA | TRBV19 | CASTLEQNQPQHF | TGTGCCAGTACTTTAGAGCAGAATCAGCCCCAGCATTTT
NA | TRBJ2-5 | NA | TRBV25-1 | CASSEWEKETQYF | TGTGCCAGCAGTGAATGGGAGAAAGAGACCCAGTACTTC
NA | TRBJ2-7 | TRBD2 | TRBV11-2 | CASSSITRLAAYEQYF | TGTGCCAGCAGCTCCATAACTCGACTAGCGGCCTACGAGCAGTACTTC
NA | TRBJ2-1 | NA | TRBV7-2 | CASSLALTNNEQFF | TGTGCCAGCAGCTTAGCGCTAACCAACAATGAGCAGTTCTTC
NA | TRBJ2-7 | TRBD2 | TRBV6-1 | CASSEELAGPYEQYF | TGTGCCAGCAGTGAAGAACTAGCGGGACCCTACGAGCAGTACTTC
once | TRBJ2-5 | TRBD1 | TRBV29-1 | CSVENRGNPPETQYF | TGCAGCGTTGAAAACAGGGGTAACCCCCCAGAGACCCAGTACTTC
NA | TRBJ2-1 | TRBD1 | TRBV7-9 | CASSLVQGVYNEQFF | TGTGCCAGCAGCTTAGTGCAGGGGGTGTACAATGAGCAGTTCTTC
NA | TRBJ2-1 | TRBD2 | TRBV6-1 | CASSAPAGGPNEQFF | TGTGCCAGCAGTGCTCCGGCGGGAGGGCCCAATGAGCAGTTCTTC
NA | TRBJ1-2 | NA | TRBV19 | CASSRRSGALDYGYTF | TGTGCCAGTAGTAGACGGTCAGGTGCCCTGGACTATGGCTACACCTTC